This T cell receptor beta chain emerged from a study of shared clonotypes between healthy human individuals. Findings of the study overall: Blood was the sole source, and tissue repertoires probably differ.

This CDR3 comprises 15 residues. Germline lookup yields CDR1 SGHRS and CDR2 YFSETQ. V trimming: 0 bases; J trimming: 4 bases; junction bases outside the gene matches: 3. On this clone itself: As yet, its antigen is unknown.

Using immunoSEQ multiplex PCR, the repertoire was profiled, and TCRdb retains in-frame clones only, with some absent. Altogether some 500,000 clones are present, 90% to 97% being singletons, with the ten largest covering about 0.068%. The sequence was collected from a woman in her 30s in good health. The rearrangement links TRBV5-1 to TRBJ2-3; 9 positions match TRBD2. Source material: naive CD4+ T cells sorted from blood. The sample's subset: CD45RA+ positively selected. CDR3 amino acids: CASSLGGLAADTQYF. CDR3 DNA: TGCGCCAGCAGCTTGGGGGGACTAGCCGCAGATACGCAGTATTTT.